The sequence of this TCR beta chain was determined in a study of human T cells and chemical hapten exposure. For the study at large: TCR yields differed between samples (mainly from small differences in pooled library volume).

CDR1 and CDR2 (germline): DFQATT, SNEGSKA (reference sequence). CDR3 length: 12 amino acids. V was cut by 0 bases and J by 4 bases, with 6 bases left in between. This clonotype came up a few times. Researchers extracted total RNA from unfractionated whole blood. The library tagged individual cDNA molecules with unique molecular identifiers. A single record per CDR3 protein comes from TCRdb applying MiXCR to the 5' RACE reads. The repertoire holds about 140,000 distinct CDR3 sequences, with 3.5% to 5% as singletons. The TCR sequence derives from a female donor in good health. The V call is TRBV20-1, the J call TRBJ2-5; D remains unclear. DNA of the CDR3: TGCAGTGCTAGAGAAGGTGGAGAGACCCAGTACTTC. Translation gives CSAREGGETQYF.